This TCR beta chain was captured by sequencing in a study of cytomegalovirus exposure and HLA in healthy donors. The CDR3 spans 15 residues. Germline V lookup: CDR1 SGHNT, CDR2 YYREEE (reference sequence). Trimming cost V 0 bases and J 6 bases; bases outside gene matches: 6. Repertoires were generated with immunoSEQ multiplex PCR, while TCRdb's copy carries only in-frame clones and drops some. The sample carries about 160,000 clones, 84% recorded once. V is TRBV5-4 and J is TRBJ1-5, with 7 bases identical to TRBD1. What was sequenced was PBMCs. This receptor was taken from a man aged 30-40 years in good health and CMV-seropositive. The CDR3 DNA reads TGTGCCAGCAGCTTGGGCAGGGGGGCCGGTCAGCCCCAGCATTTT. Translation: CASSLGRGAGQPQHF.